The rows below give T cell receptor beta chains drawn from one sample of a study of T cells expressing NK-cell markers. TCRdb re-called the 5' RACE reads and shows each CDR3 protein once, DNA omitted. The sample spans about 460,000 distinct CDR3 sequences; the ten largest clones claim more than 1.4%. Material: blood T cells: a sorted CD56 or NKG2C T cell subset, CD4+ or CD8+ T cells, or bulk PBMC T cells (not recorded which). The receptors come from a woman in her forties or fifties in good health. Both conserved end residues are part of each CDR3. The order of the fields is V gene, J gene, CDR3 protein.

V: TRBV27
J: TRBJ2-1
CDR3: CATEGLADYNEQFF

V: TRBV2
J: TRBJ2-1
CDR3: CASSEGAGWGEQFF

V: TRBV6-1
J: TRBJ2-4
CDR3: CASGAGTPKNIQYF

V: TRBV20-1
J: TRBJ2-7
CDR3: CSAQIRGSDEQYF

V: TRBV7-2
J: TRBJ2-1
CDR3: CASSLVAFSYNEQFF

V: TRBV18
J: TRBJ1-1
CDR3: CASSPLSGTPMNTEAFF

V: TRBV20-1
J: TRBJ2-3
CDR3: CSARPLGLAGTDTQYF

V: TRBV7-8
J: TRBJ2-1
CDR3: CASSLAWASGRNEQFF

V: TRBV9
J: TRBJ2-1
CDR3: CASSVGVVSHNEQFF

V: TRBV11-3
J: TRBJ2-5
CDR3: CASSPGTGGSGETQYF

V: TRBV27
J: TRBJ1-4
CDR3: CASQGGDNEKLFF

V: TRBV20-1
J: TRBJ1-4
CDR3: CSASSDRGQEKLFF

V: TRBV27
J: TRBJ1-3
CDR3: CASSLFSSGNTIYF

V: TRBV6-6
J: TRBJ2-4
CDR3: CASSHTGGRDIQYF

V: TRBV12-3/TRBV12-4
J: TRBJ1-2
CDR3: CASSPRRTGDGYTF

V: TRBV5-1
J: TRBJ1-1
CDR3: CASSNPFRNTEAFF

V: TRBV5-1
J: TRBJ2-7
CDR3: CASSQPQGTSSYEQYF

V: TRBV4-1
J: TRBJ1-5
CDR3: CASSQAAGPWPQHF

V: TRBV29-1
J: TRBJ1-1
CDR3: CSVASRMGAEAFF

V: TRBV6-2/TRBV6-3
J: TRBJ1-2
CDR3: CASSYLFMERTGYTF

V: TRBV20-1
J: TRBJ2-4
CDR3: CSARGGAGKNIQYF

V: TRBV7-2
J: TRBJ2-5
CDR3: CASSTSGLAEETQYF

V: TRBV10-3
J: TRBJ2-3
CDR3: CAIRTGSGARDTDTQYF

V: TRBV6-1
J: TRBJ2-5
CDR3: CASSERAWTQETQYF

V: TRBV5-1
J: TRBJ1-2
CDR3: CASSEGLLYGYTF

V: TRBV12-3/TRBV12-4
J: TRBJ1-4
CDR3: CASSSGWKLFF

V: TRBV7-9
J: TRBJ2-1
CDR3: CASSSGTHSNEQFF

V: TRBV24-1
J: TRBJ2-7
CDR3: CATSGTGRRQYF

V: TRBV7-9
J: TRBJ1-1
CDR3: CASSLAGTENTEAFF

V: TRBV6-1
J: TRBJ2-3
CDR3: CASTGGLSSTDTQYF

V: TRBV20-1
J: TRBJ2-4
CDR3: CSAIRTGSINIQYF

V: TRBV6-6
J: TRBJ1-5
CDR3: CASREGGAGQPQHF

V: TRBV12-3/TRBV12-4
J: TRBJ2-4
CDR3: CASSLRGGPKNIQYF

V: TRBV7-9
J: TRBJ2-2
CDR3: CASSAAGLAGVKGELFF

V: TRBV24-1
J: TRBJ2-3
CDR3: CATSDSWGGDTQYF

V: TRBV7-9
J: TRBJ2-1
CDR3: CASSRPGGHNEQFF

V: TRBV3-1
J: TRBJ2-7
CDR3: CASSQGRGRYEQYF

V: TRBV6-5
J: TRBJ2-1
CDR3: CASSRKGLVGGEQFF

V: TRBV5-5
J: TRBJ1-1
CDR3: CASSLELLAEAFF

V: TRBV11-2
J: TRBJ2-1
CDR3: CASRTSGNPEQFF

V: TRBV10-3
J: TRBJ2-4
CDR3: CAISELGQGTKNIQYF